This passage covers 21 T cell receptor beta chains from one sample sequenced in a study of T cell repertoires in cytomegalovirus infection. MiXCR, applied by TCRdb to the reads, yields one record per CDR3 protein. Counted here are 740,000 or so distinct CDR3 sequences, about a third occurring once; the ten biggest clones make up under 3.5%. Sequenced: PBMCs. The receptors shown here come from a human donor in good health (CMV status not recorded). Some clones in this sample may be carry-over from other donors' samples.

Comment on this clonotype: A much larger clone lies a single base off, so this may be a read error. The chain recombines TRBV7-2 with TRBJ1-6; 7 bases line up with TRBD1. The CDR3 extends over 16 amino acids. In germline, CDR1 is SGHTA, CDR2 FQGNSA. For the CDR3, the DNA is TGTGCCAGCAGCTTACCCCCACAGGGGTGGGATTCACCCCTCCAATTT. This codes for CASSLPPQGWDSPLQF.

This clonotype was seen many times. The V call is TRBV12-3 or TRBV12-4, the J call TRBJ1-1, with D hard to call. This CDR3 spans 14 amino acids. The ends were cut back, 3 bases at V and 1 base at J, with 9 bases in the middle. The CDR3 spells CASSFAAANTEAFF. The CDR3 DNA follows: TGTGCCAGCAGTTTTGCGGCGGCGAACACTGAAGCTTTCTTT.

In this sample, this clonotype turned up many times. The genes are TRBV2 and TRBJ1-2; D remains ambiguous. Trimming removed 6 bases at V and 0 bases at J, with 5 bases between. Looked up from germline, CDR1 is SNHLY and CDR2 is FYNNEI. CDR3 length: 12 residues. The CDR3 protein is CASSGTNYGYTF. As DNA, the CDR3 is TGTGCCAGCAGCGGGACTAACTATGGCTACACCTTC.

This clonotype was counted ten times or more. The chain is built from TRBV7-2 and TRBJ1-3; tentative D call: TRBD1 (6 bases). The CDR3 consists of 18 residues. V lost 4 bases, J lost 0 bases, and 19 bases lay in between. Germline CDR1 is SGHTA and CDR2 is FQGNSA. The CDR3 DNA is TGTGCCAGCAGCTCTGGGACACCCGGAAGGCTCTCTGGAAACACCATATATTTT. This encodes CASSSGTPGRLSGNTIYF.

The chain combines TRBV7-3 with TRBJ1-4; D is unresolved. The CDR3 runs to 15 residues. The germline V and J ends were trimmed by 5 bases and 8 bases, with 18 bases remaining between them. Germline V gene data show CDR1 as SGHTA and CDR2 as FQGTGA. CDR3 bases: TGTGCCAGCAGCACCTCCGGGCCGGCCAAGGAAAAACTGTTTTTT. It is translated as CASSTSGPAKEKLFF.

Only a few counts were recorded for this clonotype. Being one base from a much bigger clone, this may be a read error. The V gene is TRBV13, the J gene TRBJ2-2; TRBD2 matches 7 bases. Germline assignment: CDR1 PRHDT and CDR2 FYEKMQ (reference sequence). This CDR3 spans 13 amino acids. V dropped 3 bases and J dropped 6; count of bases not matched to a gene: 1. CDR3: CASSFGGSGELFF. The DNA for the CDR3 is TGTGCCAGCAGCTTCGGGGGGTCCGGGGAGCTGTTTTTT.

This clonotype has only a few counts. The V and J genes are TRBV7-9 and TRBJ1-6; tentatively, D is TRBD1 (5 bases). V lost 5 bases and J 9 bases, leaving 11 bases between the germline ends. Looked up from germline, CDR1 is SEHNR and CDR2 is FQNEAQ (reference sequence). This CDR3 contains 13 residues. Here the CDR3 reads CASSPAGVSPLHF. CDR3 DNA: TGTGCCAGCAGCCCGGCGGGGGTTTCACCCCTCCACTTT. Variable domain in full (rest from reference TRBV7-9 and TRBJ1-6): DTGVSQNPRHKITKRGQNVTFRCDPISEHNRLYWYRQTLGQGPEFLTYFQNEAQLEKSRLLSDRFSAERPKGSFSTLEIQRTEQGDSAMYLCASSPAGVSPLHFGNGTRLTVT.

The chain has TRBV28 and TRBJ1-2; 9 bases agree with TRBD1. The germline V gene has CDR1 MDHEN and CDR2 SYDVKM. The CDR3 extends over 15 amino acids. V gave up 4 bases and J gave up 8 bases; unmatched junction bases: 11. The CDR3, as DNA: TGTGCCAGCAGTTGTAACACAGGGGGCTGGGCGGGCTACACCTTC. Protein product: CASSCNTGGWAGYTF.

The chain has TRBV19 and TRBJ1-5; TRBD1 aligns across 7 bases. Germline-derived CDR1 and CDR2 are LNHDA and SQIVND (reference sequence). The CDR3 is made up of 15 amino acids. The ends lost 2 bases at V and 6 bases at J; junction bases unmatched: 7. The CDR3 nucleotides are TGTGCCAGTAGTATAATGCGACAGGGCGGTCAGCCCCAGCATTTT. Protein: CASSIMRQGGQPQHF.

The chain recombines TRBV19 with TRBJ2-5; the match to TRBD1 covers 9 bases. This CDR3 spans 12 amino acids. Looked up from germline, CDR1 is LNHDA and CDR2 is SQIVND (reference sequence). V shed 11 bases and J 2 bases; nucleotides not matched to a gene: 3. The CDR3 nucleotides read TGTGCCGTCGGGACAGGGCAAGAGACCCAGTACTTC. Translating it yields CAVGTGQETQYF.

This clonotype occurred a few times. The CDR3 loop reads CASGGGQGRYEQYF. The DNA of the CDR3 is TGTGCCAGCGGGGGCGGACAGGGACGGTACGAGCAGTACTTC. V and J are TRBV12-3 or TRBV12-4 and TRBJ2-7, with 8 bases lining up with TRBD1. This CDR3 contains 14 residues. V dropped 8 bases and J dropped 4; count of bases not matched to a gene: 10.

This chain uses TRBV7-6 with TRBJ1-1; D is perhaps TRBD1 (6 bases). Germline lookup yields CDR1 SGHVS and CDR2 FNYEAQ. The germline V and J ends were trimmed by 6 bases and 4 bases, with 18 bases remaining between them. The CDR3 totals 15 residues. The CDR3 sequence: CASSFQGIRTTEAFF. In DNA form, the CDR3 reads TGTGCCAGCAGTTTCCAGGGGATAAGGACCACTGAAGCTTTCTTT.

The CDR3 loop is CASRATSGSFNEQFF. The CDR3 nucleotides read TGTGCCAGCAGGGCGACTAGCGGGAGTTTCAATGAGCAGTTCTTC. The V and J genes are TRBV7-9 and TRBJ2-1, with 12 bases aligning to TRBD2. CDR1 and CDR2 from the germline V gene are SEHNR and FQNEAQ (reference sequence). The CDR3 consists of 15 residues. Trimming cost V 6 bases and J 6 bases; bases outside gene matches: 6.

With respect to this clonotype: A read error may produce the germline difference seen at one junction end. The gene calls are TRBV25-1 and TRBJ1-5, with D unresolved. This CDR3 contains 14 residues. Germline CDR1 is MGHDK and CDR2 is SYGVNS. The CDR3 region is CASRGSGSNQPPHF. The CDR3 bases are TGTGCCAGCAGAGGGTCGGGTAGCAATCAGCCCCCGCATTTT.

This chain uses TRBV20-1 with TRBJ1-1, with D perhaps TRBD1 (5 bases). Germline V gene lookup returns CDR1 DFQATT and CDR2 SNEGSKA (reference sequence). Trimming took off 0 bases at V and 4 bases at J, with 15 bases between the two ends. The CDR3 loop spans 15 amino acids. CDR3 amino acids: CSARDSGKRGTEAFF. As DNA, the CDR3 is TGCAGTGCTAGAGATAGCGGGAAGAGGGGCACTGAAGCTTTCTTT.

The CDR3, as DNA: TGTGCCAGCAGCTTATACACCTATGAAAAACTGTTTTTT. It codes for CASSLYTYEKLFF. The rearrangement links TRBV11-2 to TRBJ1-4; D gene ambiguous. This CDR3 is built from 13 residues. V gave up 2 bases and J gave up 6 bases, with 7 bases separating them. Germline assignment: CDR1 SGHAT and CDR2 FQNNGV.

The V gene is TRBV6-6, the J gene TRBJ1-2; tentative D call: TRBD1 (5 bases). The V and J ends lost 5 bases and 2 bases respectively, with 15 bases between them. Germline V CDR1 and CDR2: MNHNY, SVGAGI (reference sequence). This CDR3 contains 15 residues. The DNA of the CDR3 is TGTGCCAGCAGTCCCCGGGGGAGAGAGAACTATGGCTACACCTTC. Its translation is CASSPRGRENYGYTF.

The chain carries TRBV19 and TRBJ2-1, with unresolved D. There are 11 residues in the CDR3. In germline, CDR1 is LNHDA, CDR2 SQIVND (reference sequence). Trimming removed 5 bases at V and 8 bases at J, with 7 bases between. Here the CDR3 reads CASSVEDEQFF. The CDR3 bases are TGTGCCAGTAGTGTTGAGGATGAGCAGTTCTTC.

This clonotype was seen only a few times. J is TRBJ2-1 and V is TRBV27; D possibly matches TRBD1 or TRBD2 (6 bases each). Trimming shortened V by 6 bases and J by 6 bases, and 12 bases separated the two germline ends. Germline lookup yields CDR1 MNHEY and CDR2 SMNVEV (reference sequence). The CDR3 spans 13 residues. The CDR3 region is CASSPGGLNEQFF. CDR3 bases: TGTGCCAGCAGCCCCGGGGGCCTCAATGAGCAGTTCTTC.

This clonotype was counted many times. V is TRBV7-2 and J is TRBJ2-7; D call uncertain. V was shortened by 2 bases and J by 3 bases, with 11 bases between the two germline ends. Per germline, CDR1 SGHTA and CDR2 FQGNSA. This CDR3 region has 14 residues. CDR3 region: CASSLTPMIYEQYF. The CDR3 nucleotides read TGTGCCAGCAGCTTAACCCCTATGATCTACGAGCAGTACTTC.

This clonotype was counted only a few times. This chain uses TRBV27 with TRBJ1-2; TRBD1 matches at 10 bases. The length of the CDR3 is 15 residues. Trimming cost V 2 bases and J 6 bases; bases outside gene matches: 6. Germline CDR1 is MNHEY and CDR2 is SMNVEV (reference sequence). The CDR3 coding sequence is TGTGCCAGCAGTTTAGGGGGACAGGGGAGGGATGGCTACACCTTC. Protein sequence: CASSLGGQGRDGYTF.